This T cell receptor beta chain comes out of a study of T cell responses to AZD1222 COVID-19 vaccine. The germline CDR1 and CDR2 sequences are LNHDA and SQIVND (reference sequence). The CDR3 has 9 residues. V shed 10 bases and J shed 9 bases, with 9 bases lying between them. In regard to this clone: Its antigen is not known.

Profiling relied on immunoSEQ multiplex PCR, and the TCRdb table lists in-frame clones only, not all of them. Of 75,000 to 100,000 clones detected, 80% to 90% appear once; the ten largest clones hold 10%. Whole-study results and caveats: Targeting of unmutated variant regions was reportedly seen in nearly half of spike-specific TCRs. Recipients of AZD1222 seropositive at baseline numbered only 6 or 7.

The input for sequencing was peripheral blood, taken on day 0 of MenACWY control vaccination. The chain couples TRBV19 to TRBJ1-1; D unresolved. This receptor was identified in an adult in good health. The CDR3 DNA follows: TGTGCCATCACCACCCAAGCTTTCTTT. Translation: CAITTQAFF.